The 20 T cell receptor beta chains below all came from one sample that was sequenced in a study of T cell clones after liver transplantation. Repertoires were generated with immunoSEQ multiplex PCR, while TCRdb's copy carries only in-frame clones and drops some. The table includes 70,000 to 80,000 clones, about nine tenths detected once. Sample: CD4+ T cells from blood, taken before liver transplant. These receptors all come from a human donor who received a liver transplant.

The J gene is TRBJ2-7, the V gene TRBV5-1; possibly TRBD2 for D (5 bases). Germline-derived CDR1 and CDR2 are SGHRS and YFSETQ. The germline V and J ends were trimmed by 1 base and 6 bases, with 14 bases remaining between them. The CDR3 is made up of 14 amino acids. The CDR3 DNA reads TGCGCCAGCAGCTTGATTGTCGGGGAGAGCGAGCAGTACTTC. The encoded protein is CASSLIVGESEQYF.

V is TRBV6-5 and J is TRBJ1-2; D is unclear. CDR1 and CDR2 (germline): MNHEY, SVGAGI. With 10 bases removed from V and 2 bases from J, the gap between germline ends came to 8 bases. The CDR3 contains 11 residues. The CDR3 bases are TGTGCCACCGACGGAAACTATGGCTACACCTTC. This translates into CATDGNYGYTF.

The V gene is TRBV5-1, the J gene TRBJ2-3; 12 positions agree with TRBD2. Germline CDR1 SGHRS, CDR2 YFSETQ. V trimming: 4 bases; J trimming: 6 bases; junction bases outside the gene matches: 6. The CDR3 covers 15 residues. In nucleotides, the CDR3 is TGCGCCAGCAGCGTGGGACTAGCGGGCAGGGATACGCAGTATTTT. Residues: CASSVGLAGRDTQYF. The full variable domain, its missing parts supplied by reference TRBV5-1 and TRBJ2-3, is KAGVTQTPRYLIKTRGQQVTLSCSPISGHRSVSWYQQTPGQGLQFLFEYFSETQRNKGNFPGRFSGRQFSNSRSEMNVSTLELGDSALYLCASSVGLAGRDTQYFGPGTRLTVL.

This clone was seen only once. The chain uses TRBV7-5 and TRBJ2-3; TRBD1 reflects the table's D call only, with no check against the DNA. TRBV7-5 is assigned pseudogene status. This CDR3 has 12 residues. CDR3 protein: CVRSSQGDTQYF. In nucleotides, the CDR3 is TGTGTCAGAAGCTCCCAGGGGGATACGCAGTATTTT.

This rearrangement joins TRBV11-2 to TRBJ2-3; the match to TRBD1 covers 9 bases. This CDR3 is 15 amino acids long. CDR1 is SGHAT and CDR2 is FQNNGV in the germline V gene. Trimming removed 4 bases from V and 1 base from J; junction bases left unmatched: 3. The CDR3 is CASSSDRGGTDTQYF. In DNA form, the CDR3 reads TGTGCCAGCAGCTCGGACAGGGGCGGCACAGATACGCAGTATTTT.

The sample holds one count of this clone. V is TRBV5-1 and J is TRBJ2-2; TRBD2 matches 12 bases. Losses at the gene ends were 4 bases for V and 6 bases for J; bases not matched to a gene: 4. This CDR3 contains 15 residues. CDR1 and CDR2 from the germline V gene are SGHRS and YFSETQ. The CDR3, as DNA: TGCGCCAGCAGCAGACTAGCGGGAGCCCCCGGGGAGCTGTTTTTT. The encoded protein is CASSRLAGAPGELFF.

The V call is TRBV29-1, the J call TRBJ2-3, with D possibly being TRBD1 (6 bases). The CDR3 covers 16 residues. The germline V and J ends were trimmed by 0 bases and 0 bases, with 13 bases remaining between them. In germline, CDR1 is SQVTM, CDR2 ANQGSEA. Here the CDR3 reads CSVEDRAGVSTDTQYF. DNA of the CDR3: TGCAGCGTTGAAGATCGGGCAGGGGTTAGCACAGATACGCAGTATTTT.

This clone was counted a single time. The J gene is TRBJ2-3, the V gene TRBV4-3; TRBD2 aligns across 7 bases. Germline V gene data show CDR1 as LGHNA and CDR2 as YSLEER. The trim removed 3 bases at V and 4 bases at J, leaving 4 bases unmatched. The CDR3 has 14 amino acids. CDR3 in amino acids: CASSHPLAPDTQYF. The DNA for the CDR3 is TGCGCCAGCAGCCACCCACTAGCGCCAGATACGCAGTATTTT.

V usage is TRBV10-3 and J usage is TRBJ2-3; weak D call: TRBD2 (7 bases). V lost 3 bases and J 6 bases, leaving 16 bases between the germline ends. The CDR3 covers 15 residues. The germline V gene encodes CDR1 ENHRY and CDR2 SYGVKD. The CDR3 is CAISEPGGSHDTQYF. DNA of the CDR3: TGTGCCATCAGTGAACCGGGGGGCAGCCACGATACGCAGTATTTT.

This chain connects TRBV7-9 to TRBJ2-2; 8 bases are a match to TRBD1. Unmatched junction bases numbered 3, after V lost 4 bases and J lost 5 bases. The CDR3 spans 14 residues. CDR1 SEHNR and CDR2 FQNEAQ come from the germline V gene (reference sequence). CDR3 in DNA: TGTGCCAGCAGCTACAGGGGGTTGACCGGGGAGCTGTTTTTT. It is translated as CASSYRGLTGELFF.

This chain connects TRBV7-2 to TRBJ2-3; D gene uncertain. The germline gives CDR1 SGHTA, CDR2 FQGNSA. The CDR3 contains 14 residues. V lost 5 bases to trimming and J lost 1 base, with 10 bases between them. As DNA, the CDR3 is TGTGCCAGCAGCGCTAGACTGGGCACAGATACGCAGTATTTT. Translated: CASSARLGTDTQYF.

The CDR3 DNA reads as TGCGCCAGCAGCTTGCTAGCGGGAGGTCATGAGCAGTTCTTC. Translating it yields CASSLLAGGHEQFF. V is TRBV5-1 and J is TRBJ2-1, with TRBD2 matching 11 bases. With V trimmed by 1 base and J by 8 bases, 2 bases remained unmatched. The CDR3 contains 14 residues. Germline values: CDR1 SGHRS, CDR2 YFSETQ.

The chain uses TRBV5-1 and TRBJ2-1; D may be TRBD2 (5 bases). V lost 4 bases to trimming and J lost 8 bases, with 13 bases between them. The CDR3 has 13 amino acids. CDR1 is SGHRS and CDR2 is YFSETQ in the germline V gene. The CDR3 region is CASSRPGADEQFF. The CDR3 DNA follows: TGCGCCAGCAGCCGCCCAGGAGCGGATGAGCAGTTCTTC. The variable domain in full, with the rest retrieved from reference TRBV5-1 and TRBJ2-1, is KAGVTQTPRYLIKTRGQQVTLSCSPISGHRSVSWYQQTPGQGLQFLFEYFSETQRNKGNFPGRFSGRQFSNSRSEMNVSTLELGDSALYLCASSRPGADEQFFGPGTRLTVL.

The chain combines TRBV28 with TRBJ2-6; D may be TRBD1 (5 bases). Trimming pared 6 bases from V and 9 bases from J, leaving 15 bases between. From germline, CDR1 is MDHEN and CDR2 SYDVKM. The CDR3 runs 14 residues. The CDR3 DNA follows: TGTGCCAGCAGACCCCCTGGGGCTAGCAACGTCCTGACTTTC. Translated, it gives CASRPPGASNVLTF.

The rearrangement links TRBV30 to TRBJ1-5; D is ambiguous. Trimming removed 0 bases at V and 6 bases at J, with 9 bases between. CDR1 and CDR2 (germline): GTSNPN, SVGIG (reference sequence). CDR3 length: 13 residues. CDR3: CAWSVVGSQPQHF. The CDR3 nucleotides are TGTGCCTGGAGTGTAGTGGGAAGTCAGCCCCAGCATTTT. The variable domain in full, with the rest retrieved from reference TRBV30 and TRBJ1-5, is SQTIHQWPATLVQPVGSPLSLECTVEGTSNPNLYWYRQAAGRGLQLLFYSVGIGQISSEVPQNLSASRPQDRQFILSSKKLLLSDSGFYLCAWSVVGSQPQHFGDGTRLSIL.

The rearrangement links TRBV11-1 to TRBJ1-1; 7 nucleotides match TRBD1. The CDR3 has 13 residues. Unmatched junction bases numbered 10, after V lost 5 bases and J lost 10 bases. Germline loops: CDR1 SGHAT, CDR2 FQDESV (reference sequence). The CDR3 bases are TGTGCCAGCAGCCTGGCGACAGGGAGGATAGCTTTCTTT. Its translation: CASSLATGRIAFF.

In its sample, this clone was seen a few times. The chain carries TRBV7-2 and TRBJ1-3; TRBD1 agrees at 7 bases. Germline V gene sequence: CDR1 SGHTA, CDR2 FQGNSA. V lost 3 bases and J lost 0; bases outside the gene matches: 5. This CDR3 spans 16 amino acids. The CDR3 DNA follows: TGTGCCAGCAGCTTGACAGGGTATGGCTCTGGAAACACCATATATTTT. It codes for CASSLTGYGSGNTIYF.

The chain uses TRBV19 and TRBJ1-3; possibly TRBD1 for D (5 bases). This CDR3 spans 14 amino acids. V lost 10 bases to trimming and J lost 3 bases, with 16 bases between them. Per germline, CDR1 LNHDA and CDR2 SQIVND (reference sequence). The CDR3 DNA is TGTGCCACCACGGCGGGGGTTGGTGGAAACACCATATATTTT. Translated, it gives CATTAGVGGNTIYF.

V is TRBV5-4 and J is TRBJ2-6; no reliable D call. This CDR3 is built from 13 residues. Trimming left V 1 base short and J 4 bases short, with 3 bases between. Germline V gives CDR1 SGHNT, CDR2 YYREEE (reference sequence). The chain's CDR3 is CASSLSGANVLTF. DNA of the CDR3: TGTGCCAGCAGCTTGAGCGGGGCCAACGTCCTGACTTTC.

The chain joins TRBV5-1 to TRBJ1-2; 7 bases map to TRBD1. CDR3 size: 14 residues. With 4 bases clipped from V and 7 bases from J, the junction kept 10 bases outside the gene matches. CDR1 SGHRS and CDR2 YFSETQ come from the germline V gene. CDR3 amino acids: CASSPGQVVSGYTF. DNA for the CDR3: TGCGCCAGCAGCCCCGGACAGGTTGTCTCTGGCTACACCTTC.